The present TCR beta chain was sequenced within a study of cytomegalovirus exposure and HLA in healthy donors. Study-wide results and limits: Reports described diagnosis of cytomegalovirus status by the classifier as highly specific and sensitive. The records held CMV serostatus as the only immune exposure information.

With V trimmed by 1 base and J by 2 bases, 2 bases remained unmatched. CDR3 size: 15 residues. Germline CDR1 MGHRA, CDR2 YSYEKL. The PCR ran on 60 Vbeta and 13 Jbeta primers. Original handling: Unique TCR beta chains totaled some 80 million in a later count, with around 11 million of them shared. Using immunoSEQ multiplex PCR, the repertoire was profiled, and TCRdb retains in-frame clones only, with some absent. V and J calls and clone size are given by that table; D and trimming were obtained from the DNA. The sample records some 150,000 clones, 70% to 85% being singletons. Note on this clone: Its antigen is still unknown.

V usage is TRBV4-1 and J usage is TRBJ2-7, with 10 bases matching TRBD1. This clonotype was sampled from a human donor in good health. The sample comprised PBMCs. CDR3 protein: CASSQGQGATYEQYF. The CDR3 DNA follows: TGCGCCAGCAGCCAAGGACAGGGGGCCACCTACGAGCAGTACTTC.